The present TCR beta chain was sequenced within a study of radiotherapy plus CTLA-4 blockade in lung cancer. Profiling relied on immunoSEQ multiplex PCR, and the TCRdb table lists in-frame clones only, not all of them. The sample gives more than 75,000 clones, approximately 78% of which show up once; over 20% is in the top ten. Looked up from germline, CDR1 is MNHNS and CDR2 is SASEGT. This CDR3 has 12 amino acids. Trimming removed 1 base at V and 5 bases at J, with 5 bases between. The source is a human donor with non-small cell lung cancer that progressed on radiotherapy plus ipilimumab. The starting material was peripheral blood, obtained from a patient treated with radiotherapy plus ipilimumab. The genes are TRBV6-1 and TRBJ2-5; D gene uncertain. The CDR3 region is CASSEVWETQYF. Written as DNA, the CDR3 is TGTGCCAGCAGTGAAGTCTGGGAGACCCAGTACTTC.